One sample yielded the 5 T cell receptor beta chains listed below, sequenced in a study of human T cells and chemical hapten exposure. TCRdb re-derived calls from the RACE reads in MiXCR, one entry per CDR3 protein. The sample holds around 130,000 distinct CDR3 sequences, 12% seen once. The time point is: patch test 2, 6 weeks after DPC sensitization. As to treatment: therapeutic diphenylcyclopropenone sensitization with weekly scalp DPC. This specimen was whole blood, taken in connection with sensitization to the hapten diphenylcyclopropenone (DPC). Receptors originate from a woman aged 45-65 years with alopecia areata. Some clones in this sample may be carry-over from other donors' samples.

V is TRBV11-2 and J is TRBJ2-1; 9 positions match TRBD1. The ends lost 7 bases at V and 5 bases at J; junction bases unmatched: 12. The CDR3 consists of 16 residues. Germline-derived CDR1 and CDR2 are SGHAT and FQNNGV. The CDR3 DNA reads as TGTGCCAGCACCTCTAACCCGGGACAGGGCCACAATGAGCAGTTCTTC. Translating it yields CASTSNPGQGHNEQFF. The full variable domain, in which reference TRBV11-2 and TRBJ2-1 provide the parts outside the CDR3, is EAGVAQSPRYKIIEKRQSVAFWCNPISGHATLYWYQQILGQGPKLLIQFQNNGVVDDSQLPKDRFSAERLKGVDSTLKIQPAKLEDSAVYLCASTSNPGQGHNEQFFGPGTRLTVL.

Ten or more counts support this clonotype. The J gene is TRBJ2-3, the V gene TRBV24-1; D not resolved. The CDR3 has 13 residues. V was clipped by 1 base and J by 2 bases, with 3 bases between them. Germline lookup yields CDR1 KGHDR and CDR2 SFDVKD. The chain's CDR3 is CATSDFFTDTQYF. The CDR3 nucleotides read TGTGCCACCAGTGATTTCTTCACAGATACGCAGTATTTT.

Only a few counts were recorded for this clonotype. This rearrangement joins TRBV6-2 or TRBV6-3 to TRBJ2-2; 7 bases are a match to TRBD1. CDR1 is MNHEY, CDR2 SVGEGT, per germline. V shed 2 bases and J 4 bases; nucleotides not matched to a gene: 4. CDR3 length: 15 amino acids. The CDR3 DNA is TGTGCCAGCAGTTACAGGGGGCCCCTCACCGGGGAGCTGTTTTTT. This sequence encodes CASSYRGPLTGELFF.

This clonotype was detected a few times. The chain uses TRBV12-3 or TRBV12-4 and TRBJ2-4; 9 positions agree with TRBD1. Unmatched junction bases numbered 8, after V lost 4 bases and J lost 1 base. The CDR3 length is 17 residues. The CDR3 here is CASSSRTGAVAKNIQYF. CDR3 nucleotide sequence: TGTGCCAGCAGTTCCCGGACAGGGGCAGTGGCCAAAAACATTCAGTACTTC.

This chain uses TRBV9 with TRBJ1-2; a weak D match, TRBD1 (5 bases). There are 16 residues in the CDR3. Trimming left V 3 bases short and J 6 bases short, with 21 bases between. Looked up from germline, CDR1 is SGDLS and CDR2 is YYNGEE. The DNA of the CDR3 is TGTGCCAGCAGCGAGGGGCAGGGACGTACGGGGCATGGCTACACCTTC. This gives the protein CASSEGQGRTGHGYTF.